This T cell receptor beta chain was retrieved from a study of blood T cell repertoires in COVID-19. The CDR3 is 18 amino acids. V lost 3 bases and J lost 1; bases outside the gene matches: 7. Germline CDR1 and CDR2: SNHLY and FYNNEI. Per the original methods: Scientists estimated how many nucleated cells there were by amplifying reference gene primers. Only in-frame clones appear in the TCRdb table, and some are missing; sequencing was by immunoSEQ multiplex PCR. D and trimming were read from the DNA, whereas the V and J calls and clone size are those reported in that table. The data hold around 320,000 clones, with about nine tenths observed a single time.

The gene calls are TRBV2 and TRBJ1-5, with TRBD1 matching over 12 bases. The sequence was obtained from a man younger than 35 with active or convalescent COVID-19. The sequencing input was peripheral blood. CDR3 loop: CASSDGTGGAGSNQPQHF. The CDR3 DNA follows: TGTGCCAGCAGTGACGGGACAGGGGGCGCGGGGAGCAATCAGCCCCAGCATTTT.